The source of this T cell receptor beta chain is a study of shared clonotypes between healthy human individuals. About the research overall: Each donor had three CD4 naive, three CD4 memory, two CD8 naive and one CD8 memory plate.

The data were produced by immunoSEQ multiplex PCR, yet TCRdb's version contains in-frame clones alone and is incomplete. The sample consists of more than 1 million clones, about 84% of them appearing once. Overall study results and limits: Non-shared clonotypes displayed generation probabilities falling below those of clonotypes present in all four donors.

The CD4+ fraction was divided into a CD45RA+ naive subset and a CD45RA-negative memory subset. The sample holds one count of this clone. Antigen: not known. Sample: memory CD4+ T cells from PBMCs. Stated subset: CD45RA-negative fraction. The receptor comes from a man aged 18 to 29 in good health. Some clones in this sample may be carry-over from other donors' samples.

As DNA, the CDR3 is TGTGCCAGCAGCTTAGTTTTGCGGGAGGGCCGGGATGAGCAGTTCTTC. This translates into CASSLVLREGRDEQFF. This chain links TRBV7-8 with TRBJ2-1, with 9 positions matching TRBD2. Losses at the gene ends were 1 base for V and 8 bases for J; bases not matched to a gene: 9. Looked up from germline, CDR1 is SGHVS and CDR2 is FQNEAQ. The CDR3 contains 16 residues.